This TCR beta chain was identified in a study of shared T cell receptors in the human thymus. CDR3 length: 14 residues. V was clipped by 0 bases and J by 4 bases; unmatched bases: 2. Germline V gene data show CDR1 as PRHDT and CDR2 as FYEKMQ (reference sequence). Sequencing used immunoSEQ multiplex PCR; TCRdb keeps in-frame clones, though not all of them. This repertoire shows more than 550,000 clones, roughly 86% found once; its top ten account for 0.009% to 0.0095%. This same sample was also part of a study on human thymus T cells.

This TCR came from a boy under two years old with a congenital heart defect. This chain joins TRBV13 and TRBJ2-7, with 8 bases identical to TRBD1. The sequenced sample consisted of thymocytes. The CDR3 DNA reads TGTGCCAGCAGCTTAGGGGACAGGGCATACGAGCAGTACTTC. Its protein is CASSLGDRAYEQYF.